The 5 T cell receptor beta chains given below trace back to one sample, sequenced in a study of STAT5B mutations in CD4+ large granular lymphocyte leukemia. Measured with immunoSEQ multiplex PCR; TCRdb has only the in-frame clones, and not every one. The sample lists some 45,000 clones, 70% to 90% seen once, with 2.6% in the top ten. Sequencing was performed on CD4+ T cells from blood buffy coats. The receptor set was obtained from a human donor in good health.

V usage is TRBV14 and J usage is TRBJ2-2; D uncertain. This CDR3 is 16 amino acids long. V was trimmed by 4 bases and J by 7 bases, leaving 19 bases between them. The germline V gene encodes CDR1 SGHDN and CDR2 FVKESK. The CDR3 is CASSPDRVNRVGELFF. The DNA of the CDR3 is TGTGCCAGCAGCCCTGACCGAGTGAACAGAGTCGGGGAGCTGTTTTTT.

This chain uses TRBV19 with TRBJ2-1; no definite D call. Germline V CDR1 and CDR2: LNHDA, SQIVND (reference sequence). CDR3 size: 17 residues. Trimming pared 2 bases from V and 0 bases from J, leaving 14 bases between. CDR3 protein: CASSIPGQSNSYNEQFF. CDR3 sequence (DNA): TGTGCCAGTAGTATACCTGGGCAATCGAACTCCTACAATGAGCAGTTCTTC.

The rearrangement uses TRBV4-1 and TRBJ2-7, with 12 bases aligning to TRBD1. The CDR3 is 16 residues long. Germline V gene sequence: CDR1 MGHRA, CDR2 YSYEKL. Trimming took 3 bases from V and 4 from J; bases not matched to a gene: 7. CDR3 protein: CASSQGQGASQYEQYF. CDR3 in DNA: TGCGCCAGCAGCCAGGGACAGGGGGCTAGTCAGTACGAGCAGTACTTC.

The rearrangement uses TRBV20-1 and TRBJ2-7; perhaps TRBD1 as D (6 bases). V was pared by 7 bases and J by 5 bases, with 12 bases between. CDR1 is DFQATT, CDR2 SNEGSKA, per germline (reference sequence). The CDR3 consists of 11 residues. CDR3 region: CSGHGGNEQYF. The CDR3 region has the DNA TGCAGTGGACATGGGGGCAACGAGCAGTACTTC.

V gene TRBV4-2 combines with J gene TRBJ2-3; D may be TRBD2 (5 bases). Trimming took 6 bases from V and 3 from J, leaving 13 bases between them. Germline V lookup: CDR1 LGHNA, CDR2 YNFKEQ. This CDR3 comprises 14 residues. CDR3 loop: CASRPGPGTDTQYF. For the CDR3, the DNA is TGTGCCAGCAGGCCCGGACCGGGGACAGATACGCAGTATTTT.